Listed below are T cell receptor beta chains from one sample, sequenced in a study of T cells in narcolepsy. Repertoires were generated with immunoSEQ multiplex PCR, while TCRdb's copy carries only in-frame clones and drops some. The data contain tens of thousands of clones, approximately 82% of them seen just once; the ten biggest clones take up about 0.84%. Sequencing was done on a sample of CD45RA- memory CD4+ T cells from PBMCs. The receptors come from a human donor with narcolepsy. CDR3s include the opening cysteine and the closing phenylalanine or tryptophan. Fields, in order: clone size, D gene, V gene, J gene, CDR3 protein, CDR3 DNA. A D gene is named only where the DNA matches it firmly. Size is omitted from some rows. Given values are once, few, many or a class for expanded clones.

size: -
D: TRBD1
V: TRBV5-4
J: TRBJ2-4
CDR3: CASSPPGQGKNIQYF
DNA: TGTGCCAGCAGCCCCCCGGGACAGGGTAAAAACATTCAGTACTTC

size: -
D: -
V: TRBV5-1
J: TRBJ2-7
CDR3: CASSLVGVYEQYF
DNA: TGCGCCAGCAGCTTGGTGGGGGTCTACGAGCAGTACTTC

size: -
D: -
V: TRBV18
J: TRBJ1-2
CDR3: CASSEGQAGGNNYGYTF
DNA: TGTGCCAGCTCAGAAGGACAAGCTGGGGGCAATAACTATGGCTACACCTTC

size: -
D: -
V: TRBV5-5
J: TRBJ2-2
CDR3: CASSLRSDSGGTGELFF
DNA: TGTGCCAGCAGCTTGCGCTCCGACAGCGGTGGCACCGGGGAGCTGTTTTTT

size: -
D: TRBD2
V: TRBV5-6
J: TRBJ2-7
CDR3: CASSLASGGLGTYEQYF
DNA: TGTGCCAGCAGCTTGGCTAGCGGGGGGCTCGGGACCTACGAGCAGTACTTC

size: -
D: -
V: TRBV19
J: TRBJ1-1
CDR3: CASAPTANTEAFF
DNA: TGTGCCAGCGCTCCAACAGCCAACACTGAAGCTTTCTTT

size: -
D: TRBD1
V: TRBV6-1
J: TRBJ1-1
CDR3: CASKPQGGVSEAFF
DNA: TGTGCCAGCAAACCACAGGGGGGGGTATCTGAAGCTTTCTTT

size: -
D: -
V: TRBV7-2
J: TRBJ1-3
CDR3: CASGKLSGNTIYF
DNA: TGTGCCAGCGGGAAACTCTCTGGGAACACCATATATTTT

size: few
D: -
V: TRBV7-3
J: TRBJ1-2
CDR3: CASSPGPEGGYGYTF
DNA: TGTGCCAGCAGCCCCGGACCCGAGGGGGGTTATGGCTACACCTTC

size: -
D: TRBD1
V: TRBV7-2
J: TRBJ1-5
CDR3: CASSYRQGGNQPQHF
DNA: TGTGCCAGCAGCTATAGACAGGGTGGCAATCAGCCCCAGCATTTT

size: -
D: -
V: TRBV5-6
J: TRBJ2-7
CDR3: CASSFAGYSYEQYF
DNA: TGTGCCAGCAGCTTTGCAGGGTACAGCTACGAGCAGTACTTC

size: -
D: -
V: TRBV7-6
J: TRBJ1-1
CDR3: CASSASTLRMNTEAFF
DNA: TGTGCCAGCAGCGCAAGCACACTTCGGATGAACACTGAAGCTTTCTTT

size: once
D: TRBD1
V: TRBV10-3
J: TRBJ2-1
CDR3: CAAAGGRYNEQFF
DNA: TGTGCCGCTGCAGGGGGTAGATACAATGAGCAGTTCTTC

size: -
D: -
V: TRBV25-1
J: TRBJ1-1
CDR3: CASTDLNRARAFF
DNA: TGTGCCAGCACGGATCTTAATCGGGCTCGAGCTTTCTTT

size: -
D: -
V: TRBV5-1
J: TRBJ2-3
CDR3: CASSELASTDTQYF
DNA: TGCGCCAGCAGCGAGCTAGCTAGCACAGATACGCAGTATTTT

size: -
D: TRBD1
V: TRBV2
J: TRBJ1-1
CDR3: CASSPRQGGTEAFF
DNA: TGTGCCAGCAGCCCAAGACAGGGTGGGACTGAAGCTTTCTTT

size: -
D: TRBD1
V: TRBV28
J: TRBJ2-7
CDR3: CASSQPGQGHFEQYF
DNA: TGTGCCAGCAGCCAACCGGGACAGGGACATTTCGAGCAGTACTTC

size: -
D: TRBD2
V: TRBV5-1
J: TRBJ2-3
CDR3: CASSLGAGDIDTQYF
DNA: TGCGCCAGCAGCTTGGGAGCGGGGGATATAGATACGCAGTATTTT

size: -
D: TRBD1
V: TRBV10-3
J: TRBJ2-1
CDR3: CAISDGTVNEQFF
DNA: TGTGCCATCAGTGACGGGACAGTCAATGAGCAGTTCTTC

size: -
D: -
V: TRBV5-4
J: TRBJ2-3
CDR3: CASSGGGTVGDTQYF
DNA: TGTGCCAGCAGCGGAGGGGGTACCGTGGGAGATACGCAGTATTTT

size: -
D: TRBD2
V: TRBV14
J: TRBJ2-5
CDR3: CASSQGRGVQNQETQYF
DNA: TGTGCCAGCAGCCAAGGGCGGGGGGTACAAAACCAAGAGACCCAGTACTTC

size: -
D: -
V: TRBV19
J: TRBJ2-5
CDR3: CASSITGGQETQYF
DNA: TGTGCCAGTAGTATAACAGGCGGTCAAGAGACCCAGTACTTC

size: -
D: -
V: TRBV30
J: TRBJ1-3
CDR3: CAGGGGTGNTIYF
DNA: TGTGCCGGGGGGGGTGGGACTGGAAACACCATATATTTT

size: -
D: -
V: TRBV18
J: TRBJ1-1
CDR3: CASSVDGGLGMNTEAFF
DNA: TGTGCCAGCTCAGTGGACGGAGGGTTGGGGATGAACACTGAAGCTTTCTTT

size: -
D: -
V: TRBV5-1
J: TRBJ2-7
CDR3: CASSLDGGAAYEQYF
DNA: TGCGCCAGCAGCTTGGACGGGGGCGCAGCCTACGAGCAGTACTTC

size: -
D: -
V: TRBV18
J: TRBJ1-3
CDR3: CASSPVQGFSSGNTIYF
DNA: TGTGCCAGCTCACCCGTACAGGGCTTTAGCTCTGGAAACACCATATATTTT

size: -
D: -
V: TRBV7-9
J: TRBJ1-5
CDR3: CASSRGGGPNQPQHF
DNA: TGTGCCAGCAGCCGCGGGGGGGGCCCCAATCAGCCCCAGCATTTT

size: -
D: TRBD1
V: TRBV9
J: TRBJ2-7
CDR3: CASSLSSAATGGFYEQYF
DNA: TGTGCCAGTTCCCTCTCCTCCGCGGCGACAGGGGGCTTTTACGAGCAGTACTTC